The 19 T cell receptor beta chains reported below all come from one sample, sequenced in a study (dated 2022 in TCRdb). Library preparation used the immunoSEQ multiplex PCR assay. This immuneACCESS table, as held by TCRdb, lists in-frame sequences with V and J called but not all clones. Of the missing ones, under half trace to an unresolved V gene in checked studies; the others have no known cause. The sample data list some 70,000 clones, and over 85% of these were observed just once. In total, the top ten clones hold approximately 4.4% of the sample. Sequenced material: PBMCs. The receptors stem from a man aged 40-55 years with rheumatoid arthritis.

This clone was seen a single time. The chain couples TRBV30 to TRBJ1-3; D may be TRBD1 (5 bases). The germline V gene has CDR1 GTSNPN and CDR2 SVGIG (reference sequence). V was pared by 1 base and J by 8 bases, with 9 bases between. The CDR3 runs 12 residues. CDR3 loop: CAWSELGDTIYF. The CDR3 DNA sequence: TGTGCCTGGAGTGAACTAGGGGACACCATATATTTT.

The V gene is TRBV10-3, the J gene TRBJ2-7; D is unclear. This CDR3 spans 15 amino acids. V lost 6 bases and J lost 2, with 17 bases in between. Germline V gives CDR1 ENHRY, CDR2 SYGVKD. The CDR3 DNA reads as TGTGCCATCAGAACCGGGCCGCTTAAAGCCTACGAGCAGTACTTC. Encoded protein: CAIRTGPLKAYEQYF.

CDR3 loop: CASSTRTAVSYEQYF. In nucleotides, the CDR3 is TGTGCCAGCAGCACCCGGACAGCAGTCTCCTACGAGCAGTACTTC. The rearrangement joins TRBV7-9 to TRBJ2-7, with D maybe TRBD1 (6 bases). From germline, CDR1 is SEHNR and CDR2 FQNEAQ (reference sequence). The CDR3 contains 15 residues. V lost 5 bases and J lost 0, with 14 bases in between.

V gene TRBV25-1 combines with J gene TRBJ1-5; D is possibly TRBD1 (5 bases). Trimming shortened V by 2 bases and J by 0 bases, and 5 bases separated the two germline ends. Germline CDR1 is MGHDK and CDR2 is SYGVNS. The CDR3 sequence is 14 residues long. CDR3 DNA sequence: TGTGCCAGCAGTGAAACAGGTAGCAATCAGCCCCAGCATTTT. It translates to CASSETGSNQPQHF.

This chain uses TRBV4-1 with TRBJ1-1; a weak D match, TRBD1 (6 bases). This CDR3 contains 14 residues. The germline V and J ends were trimmed by 2 bases and 4 bases, with 11 bases remaining between them. CDR1 is MGHRA and CDR2 is YSYEKL in the germline V gene. For the CDR3, the DNA is TGCGCCAGCAGCCAACGCGGGGGCCTCACTGAAGCTTTCTTT. Residues: CASSQRGGLTEAFF.

A single count supports this clone. The chain combines TRBV11-2 with TRBJ2-1, with 7 bases matching TRBD2. The CDR3 totals 15 residues. The junction had 6 bases not matched to a gene; V was cut back by 1 base and J by 6 bases. The germline gives CDR1 SGHAT, CDR2 FQNNGV. CDR3 sequence reads: CASSLVPGGLNEQFF. CDR3 bases: TGTGCCAGCAGCTTAGTTCCGGGAGGCCTCAATGAGCAGTTCTTC.

A note on this clone: One end of the junction varies from germline; a read error may be responsible. The chain carries TRBV7-2 and TRBJ2-1; 9 bases line up with TRBD2. The CDR3 contains 15 residues. Germline V lookup: CDR1 SGHTA, CDR2 FQGNSA. CDR3 in DNA: TGTGCCAGCAGGTTAGCCCCTAGCGGGATGAATGAGCAGTTCTTC. Amino acids: CASRLAPSGMNEQFF.

The chain combines TRBV6-6 with TRBJ2-7; D not certain. The V gene's germline CDR1 is MNHNY and CDR2 SVGAGI (reference sequence). This CDR3 is built from 13 residues. Trimming shortened V by 0 bases and J by 3 bases, and 6 bases separated the two germline ends. In nucleotides, the CDR3 is TGTGCCAGCAGTTACTCGCCCAACTACGAGCAGTACTTC. This sequence encodes CASSYSPNYEQYF.

J is TRBJ2-1 and V is TRBV5-6; weak D call: TRBD2 (6 bases). Trimming stripped 5 bases from V and 6 bases from J, with 15 bases between. The CDR3 runs to 14 residues. Germline V gives CDR1 SGHDT, CDR2 YYEEEE. As DNA, the CDR3 is TGTGCCAGCAGTCCACCACTAGCATCCAATGAGCAGTTCTTC. It encodes CASSPPLASNEQFF.

The chain uses TRBV29-1 and TRBJ1-3; D possibly corresponds to TRBD1 (6 bases). Looked up from germline, CDR1 is SQVTM and CDR2 is ANQGSEA. This CDR3 spans 13 amino acids. The V and J ends lost 6 bases and 1 base respectively, with 10 bases between them. The CDR3 DNA reads as TGCAGCGTAAAACAGGGATCTGGAAACACCATATATTTT. It translates to CSVKQGSGNTIYF.

This clone was seen a single time. V is TRBV7-9 and J is TRBJ2-5, with a possible D match to TRBD1 (5 bases). The CDR3 runs to 16 residues. V was shortened by 0 bases and J by 2 bases, with 13 bases between the two germline ends. Germline CDR1 is SEHNR and CDR2 is FQNEAQ (reference sequence). The DNA for the CDR3 is TGTGCCAGCAGCTTAGCGCAGGGTAAGACGCAAGAGACCCAGTACTTC. Its translation: CASSLAQGKTQETQYF.

The chain joins TRBV19 to TRBJ1-4; perhaps TRBD1 as D (6 bases). V lost 7 bases and J 5 bases, leaving 17 bases between the germline ends. The CDR3 loop spans 15 amino acids. Germline values: CDR1 LNHDA, CDR2 SQIVND (reference sequence). CDR3 nucleotides: TGTGCCAGTACCCGACAGCCTCAGGGGAATGAAAAACTGTTTTTT. Translating gives CASTRQPQGNEKLFF.

The chain uses TRBV9 and TRBJ2-2; tentative D call: TRBD2 (6 bases). The germline V gene encodes CDR1 SGDLS and CDR2 YYNGEE. The CDR3 consists of 16 residues. V was shortened by 0 bases and J by 5 bases, with 14 bases between the two germline ends. Here the CDR3 reads CASSVGTGVSTGELFF. The CDR3 bases are TGTGCCAGCAGCGTAGGGACGGGAGTCTCTACCGGGGAGCTGTTTTTT.

The chain joins TRBV18 to TRBJ1-4; D gene ambiguous. CDR1 is KGHSH, CDR2 LQKENI, per germline. This CDR3 has 14 residues. V was pared by 4 bases and J by 8 bases, with 14 bases between. CDR3 bases: TGTGCCAGCTCACTAAGGGAAGGTCGGGAAAAACTGTTTTTT. Its translation is CASSLREGREKLFF.

The chain couples TRBV11-2 to TRBJ2-7, with 7 bases matching TRBD1. Germline V gene lookup returns CDR1 SGHAT and CDR2 FQNNGV. The CDR3 has 15 amino acids. V shed 3 bases and J 1 base; nucleotides not matched to a gene: 6. The CDR3 DNA is TGTGCCAGCAGCTTGACAGGGATTCGGTCCTACGAGCAGTACTTC. Its protein is CASSLTGIRSYEQYF.

This sequence joins TRBV3-1 (or the pseudogene TRBV3-2) and TRBJ2-2, with 8 bases fitting TRBD2. The CDR3 consists of 15 residues. CDR1 is LGHDT, CDR2 YNNKEL, per germline (reference sequence). Germline trimming cut 5 bases from V and 4 bases from J; bases unmatched to any gene: 6. The DNA for the CDR3 is TGTGCCAGCAGCGTACTAGCGGCGGTCACCGGGGAGCTGTTTTTT. Its translation: CASSVLAAVTGELFF.

This clone occurred once. The chain carries TRBV28 and TRBJ1-4, with D maybe TRBD1 (5 bases). Germline assignment: CDR1 MDHEN and CDR2 SYDVKM. This CDR3 spans 15 amino acids. V lost 3 bases to trimming and J lost 6 bases, with 14 bases between them. The CDR3 region is CASSLIGALDEKLFF. The CDR3 bases are TGTGCCAGCAGTTTGATCGGGGCCTTGGATGAAAAACTGTTTTTT. The whole variable domain, remainder taken from reference TRBV28 and TRBJ1-4, is DVKVTQSSRYLVKRTGEKVFLECVQDMDHENMFWYRQDPGLGLRLIYFSYDVKMKEKGDIPEGYSVSREKKERFSLILESASTNQTSMYLCASSLIGALDEKLFFGSGTQLSVL.

The gene calls are TRBV21-1 and TRBJ2-3; the DNA was not compared with TRBD2, the D call given in the table. TRBV21-1 is labeled a pseudogene. CDR3 size: 17 residues. DNA for the CDR3: TGTGCCAGCAGCTCCTACGGGGGGAGACGTGTGGCAGATACGCAGTATTTT. Amino acids: CASSSYGGRRVADTQYF.

This chain links TRBV7-9 with TRBJ2-7, with 14 positions matching TRBD2. CDR1 and CDR2 from the germline V gene are SEHNR and FQNEAQ (reference sequence). This CDR3 comprises 19 residues. The junction had 11 bases not matched to a gene; V was cut back by 0 bases and J by 4 bases. The CDR3 spells CASSLALTYRTSGRYEQYF. As DNA, the CDR3 is TGTGCCAGCAGCTTAGCGTTGACGTACAGGACTAGCGGGAGGTACGAGCAGTACTTC.